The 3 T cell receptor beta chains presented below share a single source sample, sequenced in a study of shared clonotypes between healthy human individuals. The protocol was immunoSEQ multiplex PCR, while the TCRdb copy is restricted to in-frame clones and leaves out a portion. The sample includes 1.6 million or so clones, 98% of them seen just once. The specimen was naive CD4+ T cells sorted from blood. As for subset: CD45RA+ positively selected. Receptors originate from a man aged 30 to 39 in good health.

In DNA form, the CDR3 reads TGTGCCAGCAGCTTAACGGCAGCCAACTATGGCTACACCTTC. Its translation is CASSLTAANYGYTF. This chain uses TRBV7-2 with TRBJ1-2; D ambiguous. Germline loops: CDR1 SGHTA, CDR2 FQGNSA. The V end was cut by 2 bases, the J end by 2 bases, with 9 bases between. The CDR3 has 14 residues.

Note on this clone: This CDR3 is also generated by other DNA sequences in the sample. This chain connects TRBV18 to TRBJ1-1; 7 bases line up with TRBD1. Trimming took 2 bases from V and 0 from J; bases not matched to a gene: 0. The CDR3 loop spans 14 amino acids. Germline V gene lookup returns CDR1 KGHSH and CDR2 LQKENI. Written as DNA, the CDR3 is TGTGCCAGCTCACCAGACAGGGTGAACACTGAAGCTTTCTTT. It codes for CASSPDRVNTEAFF.

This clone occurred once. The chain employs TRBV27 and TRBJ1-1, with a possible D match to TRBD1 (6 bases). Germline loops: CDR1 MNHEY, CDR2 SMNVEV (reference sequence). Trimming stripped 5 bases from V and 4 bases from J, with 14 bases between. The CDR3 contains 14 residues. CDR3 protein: CASSPRQEGTEAFF. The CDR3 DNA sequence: TGTGCCAGCAGTCCTAGACAGGAGGGCACTGAAGCTTTCTTT.